The 12 T cell receptor beta chains below were found in one sample sequenced in a study of T cells in Graves' hyperthyroidism and ophthalmopathy. The investigators amplified TCR beta CDR3 regions from RNA transcripts. The primer set for the first-round RT-PCR of the TCR CDR3 was HTBI. From the multiplex PCR reads, TCRdb called clonotypes with MiXCR, one entry per CDR3 protein. The table includes some 620,000 distinct CDR3 sequences, about a sixth detected once. Sequencing was done on a sample of blood. The receptors come from a woman in her 30s with Graves' hyperthyroidism.

Many counts were recorded for this clonotype. This chain joins TRBV28 and TRBJ1-1; no firm D call. The CDR3 is 16 residues long. Per the germline V gene, CDR1 is MDHEN and CDR2 is SYDVKM. V was shortened by 5 bases and J by 0 bases, with 16 bases between the two germline ends. CDR3 in DNA: TGTGCCAGCAGTCTACCACCAGGTACCATGAACACTGAAGCTTTCTTT. Encoded protein: CASSLPPGTMNTEAFF.

This clonotype was detected many times. The chain employs TRBV28 and TRBJ2-3; 7 bases are a match to TRBD2. V was pared by 5 bases and J by 2 bases, with 13 bases of the junction left unmatched. CDR1 is MDHEN, CDR2 SYDVKM, per germline. This CDR3 is 17 amino acids long. CDR3: CASSASAGELPTDTQYF. In DNA form, the CDR3 reads TGTGCCAGCAGTGCAAGCGCGGGAGAATTGCCCACAGATACGCAGTATTTT.

This clonotype was counted ten times or more. V gene TRBV30 combines with J gene TRBJ2-3, with 8 bases identical to TRBD1. The CDR3 consists of 14 residues. CDR1 is GTSNPN and CDR2 is SVGIG in the germline V gene (reference sequence). V lost 3 bases, J lost 5 bases, and 7 bases stayed unmatched. As DNA, the CDR3 is TGTGCCTGGAGCTCGGGCAGGGGGCAAGATACGCAGTATTTT. This gives the protein CAWSSGRGQDTQYF.

The gene calls are TRBV24-1 and TRBJ2-1; maybe TRBD2 (6 bases). V lost 3 bases, J lost 0 bases, and 14 bases lay in between. Germline V gives CDR1 KGHDR, CDR2 SFDVKD. The CDR3 runs 17 residues. CDR3 region: CATSDDTGTGSYNEQFF. The CDR3 coding sequence is TGTGCCACCAGTGATGACACCGGGACTGGCTCCTACAATGAGCAGTTCTTC.

This clonotype showed up many times. V gene TRBV27 combines with J gene TRBJ2-7; 11 nucleotides line up with TRBD1. Germline-derived CDR1 and CDR2 are MNHEY and SMNVEV (reference sequence). The CDR3 length is 15 residues. Trimming at V came to 5 bases and at J to 6 bases, leaving 9 bases not matched to a gene. The CDR3 loop is CASSPSGTGGSEQYF. DNA of the CDR3: TGTGCCAGCAGTCCCTCCGGGACAGGGGGTAGCGAGCAGTACTTC.

This clonotype was observed many times. V usage is TRBV2 and J usage is TRBJ2-7, with D possibly TRBD1 on 5 matching bases. Germline assignment: CDR1 SNHLY and CDR2 FYNNEI. Trimming took 3 bases from V and 5 from J, leaving 14 bases between them. The CDR3 runs to 14 residues. In DNA, the CDR3 is TGTGCCAGCAGTGAGGGTAGCAGGGTCCACGAGCAGTACTTC. Amino acid sequence: CASSEGSRVHEQYF. Complete variable domain (other parts from reference TRBV2 and TRBJ2-7): EPEVTQTPSHQVTQMGQEVILRCVPISNHLYFYWYRQILGQKVEFLVSFYNNEISEKSEIFDDQFSVERPDGSNFTLKIRSTKLEDSAMYFCASSEGSRVHEQYFGPGTRLTVT.

The chain links TRBV11-2 to TRBJ2-7; tentative D call: TRBD2 (6 bases). The CDR3 totals 14 residues. CDR1 SGHAT and CDR2 FQNNGV come from the germline V gene. Trimming shortened V by 3 bases and J by 1 base, and 10 bases separated the two germline ends. This CDR3 reads CASSFRDWSYEQYF. In DNA, the CDR3 is TGTGCCAGCAGCTTCCGGGACTGGTCCTACGAGCAGTACTTC.

There are a few counts of this clonotype. The chain links TRBV28 to TRBJ1-2; the D gene is possibly TRBD1 (6 bases). The germline V and J ends were trimmed by 5 bases and 4 bases, with 14 bases remaining between them. Germline CDR1 is MDHEN and CDR2 is SYDVKM. The length of the CDR3 is 14 residues. In nucleotides, the CDR3 is TGTGCCAGCAGTGCGGGACACCCCCGCTATGGCTACACCTTC. Translated, it gives CASSAGHPRYGYTF.

This chain uses TRBV6-5 with TRBJ2-1; D not certain. V lost 0 bases and J 3 bases, leaving 6 bases between the germline ends. In germline, CDR1 is MNHEY, CDR2 SVGAGI. The CDR3 totals 14 residues. CDR3 DNA: TGTGCCAGCAGTTACTCCAGTCTCTACAATGAGCAGTTCTTC. It codes for CASSYSSLYNEQFF.

The genes are TRBV24-1 and TRBJ2-5; D gene uncertain. This CDR3 is built from 16 residues. Germline CDR1 and CDR2: KGHDR and SFDVKD. Trimming took 4 bases from V and 2 from J, leaving 16 bases between them. The CDR3 is CATSDPGSAAQETQYF. CDR3 sequence (DNA): TGTGCCACCAGTGACCCCGGTTCGGCGGCTCAAGAGACCCAGTACTTC.

This clonotype was seen a handful of times. The chain combines TRBV4-2 with TRBJ2-7, with D uncertain. The CDR3 contains 15 residues. V was shortened by 0 bases and J by 4 bases, with 13 bases between the two germline ends. Germline values: CDR1 LGHNA, CDR2 YNFKEQ. For the CDR3, the DNA is TGTGCCAGCAGCCAAGACCCGGGTCCGACTTACGAGCAGTACTTC. Protein sequence: CASSQDPGPTYEQYF.

V is TRBV20-1 and J is TRBJ1-5; perhaps TRBD1 as D (5 bases). This CDR3 spans 15 amino acids. V lost 5 bases, J lost 1 base, and 15 bases lay in between. Per germline, CDR1 DFQATT and CDR2 SNEGSKA (reference sequence). CDR3 coding DNA: TGCAGTGCTCCCGCCCGGGGCGGAAGCAATCAGCCCCAGCATTTT. It is translated as CSAPARGGSNQPQHF.